A few counts support the clone carrying this T cell receptor (beta chain). Its antigen is as yet unknown. Being one base from a much bigger clone, this may be a read error. TCRdb re-called the PCR reads through MiXCR. The sample holds over 25,000 clones, around 7.4% seen once. This specimen comes from a study of metastatic and nonmetastatic thyroid tumors. Study-wide results and caveats: Malignant tumors reportedly showed significantly higher TCR beta diversity than benign nodules in both blood and tumor.

The ends were cut back, 0 bases at V and 2 bases at J, with 15 bases in the middle. The CDR3 is made up of 17 amino acids. Germline loops: CDR1 MGHRA, CDR2 YSYEKL. Prior to thyroid surgery, none of the patients had received any treatment. The TCR originated in a female donor with papillary thyroid cancer or a benign thyroid nodule (not recorded which). Some clones in this sample may be carry-over from other donors' samples. This sequence joins TRBV4-1 and TRBJ2-3, with D unresolved. The sequenced sample consisted of blood. CDR3 amino acids: CASSQDRRRDFTDTQYF. The CDR3 nucleotides are TGCGCCAGCAGCCAAGATAGAAGACGAGATTTCACAGATACGCAGTATTTT.